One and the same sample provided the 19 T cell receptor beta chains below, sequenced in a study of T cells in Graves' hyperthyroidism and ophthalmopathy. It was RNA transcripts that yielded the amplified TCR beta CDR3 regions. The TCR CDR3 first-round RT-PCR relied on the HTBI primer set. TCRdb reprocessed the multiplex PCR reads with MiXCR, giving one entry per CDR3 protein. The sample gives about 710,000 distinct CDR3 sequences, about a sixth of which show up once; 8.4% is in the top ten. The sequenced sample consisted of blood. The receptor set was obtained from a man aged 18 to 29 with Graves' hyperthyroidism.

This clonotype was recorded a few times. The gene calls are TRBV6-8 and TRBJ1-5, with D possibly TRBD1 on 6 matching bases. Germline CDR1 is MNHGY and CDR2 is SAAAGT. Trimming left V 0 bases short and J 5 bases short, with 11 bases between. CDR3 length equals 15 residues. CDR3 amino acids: CASSYSIGGDQPQHF. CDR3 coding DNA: TGTGCCAGCAGTTACTCGATCGGGGGCGATCAGCCCCAGCATTTT.

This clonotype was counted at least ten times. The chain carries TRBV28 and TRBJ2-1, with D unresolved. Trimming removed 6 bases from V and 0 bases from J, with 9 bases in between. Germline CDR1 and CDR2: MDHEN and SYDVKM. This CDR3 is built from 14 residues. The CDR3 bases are TGTGCCAGCAGCTGGAAGAGCTCCTACAATGAGCAGTTCTTC. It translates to CASSWKSSYNEQFF.

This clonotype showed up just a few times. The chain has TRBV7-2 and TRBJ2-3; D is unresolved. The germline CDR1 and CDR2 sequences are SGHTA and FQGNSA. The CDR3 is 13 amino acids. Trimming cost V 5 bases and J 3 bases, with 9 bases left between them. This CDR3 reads CASSILETDTQYF. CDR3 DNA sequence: TGTGCCAGCAGCATCCTAGAGACAGATACGCAGTATTTT.

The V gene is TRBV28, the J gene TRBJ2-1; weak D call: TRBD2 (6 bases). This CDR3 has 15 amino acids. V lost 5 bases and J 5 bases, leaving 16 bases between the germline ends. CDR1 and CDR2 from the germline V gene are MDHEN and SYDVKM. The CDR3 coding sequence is TGTGCCAGCAGTCCCCCGGAGGGCGGCAACAATGAGCAGTTCTTC. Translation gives CASSPPEGGNNEQFF. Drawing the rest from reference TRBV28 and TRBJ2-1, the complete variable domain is DVKVTQSSRYLVKRTGEKVFLECVQDMDHENMFWYRQDPGLGLRLIYFSYDVKMKEKGDIPEGYSVSREKKERFSLILESASTNQTSMYLCASSPPEGGNNEQFFGPGTRLTVL.

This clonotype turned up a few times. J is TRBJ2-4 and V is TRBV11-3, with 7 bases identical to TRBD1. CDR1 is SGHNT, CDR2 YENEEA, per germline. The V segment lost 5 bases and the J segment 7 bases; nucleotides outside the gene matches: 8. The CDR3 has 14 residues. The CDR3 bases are TGTGCCAGCAGCGCCCGAACAGGGGTCAACATTCAGTACTTC. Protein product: CASSARTGVNIQYF.

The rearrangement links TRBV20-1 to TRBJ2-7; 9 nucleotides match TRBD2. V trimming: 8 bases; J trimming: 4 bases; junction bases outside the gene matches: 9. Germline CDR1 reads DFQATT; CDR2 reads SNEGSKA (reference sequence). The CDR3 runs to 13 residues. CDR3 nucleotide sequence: TGCAGTTCTTTGGCGGGAGGGAGGTACGAGCAGTACTTC. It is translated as CSSLAGGRYEQYF.

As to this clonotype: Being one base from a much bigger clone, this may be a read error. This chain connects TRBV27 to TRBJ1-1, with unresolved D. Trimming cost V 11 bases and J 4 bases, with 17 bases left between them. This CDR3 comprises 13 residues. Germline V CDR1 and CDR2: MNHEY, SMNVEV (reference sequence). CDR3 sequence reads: CAGSYRRVTEAFF. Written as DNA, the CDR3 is TGTGCCGGCTCGTATCGACGAGTCACTGAAGCTTTCTTT.

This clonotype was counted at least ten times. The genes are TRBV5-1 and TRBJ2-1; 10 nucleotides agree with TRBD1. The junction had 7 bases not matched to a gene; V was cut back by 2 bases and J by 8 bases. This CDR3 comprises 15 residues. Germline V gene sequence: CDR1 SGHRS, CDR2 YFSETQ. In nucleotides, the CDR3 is TGCGCCAGCAGCTTAAGGGACAGGGGTTCAGATGAGCAGTTCTTC. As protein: CASSLRDRGSDEQFF.

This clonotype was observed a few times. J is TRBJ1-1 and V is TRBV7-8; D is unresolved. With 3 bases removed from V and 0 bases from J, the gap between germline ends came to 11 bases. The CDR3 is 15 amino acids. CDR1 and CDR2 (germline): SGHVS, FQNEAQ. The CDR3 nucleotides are TGTGCCAGCAGCTTCCGACTTCTGGTGAACACTGAAGCTTTCTTT. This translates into CASSFRLLVNTEAFF.

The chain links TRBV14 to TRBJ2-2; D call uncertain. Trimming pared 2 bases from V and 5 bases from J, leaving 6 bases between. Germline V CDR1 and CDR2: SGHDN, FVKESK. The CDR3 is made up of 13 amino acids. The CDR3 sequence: CASSQLRTGELFF. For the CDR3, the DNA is TGTGCCAGCAGCCAACTAAGAACCGGGGAGCTGTTTTTT. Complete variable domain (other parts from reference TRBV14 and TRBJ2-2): EAGVTQFPSHSVIEKGQTVTLRCDPISGHDNLYWYRRVMGKEIKFLLHFVKESKQDESGMPNNRFLAERTGGTYSTLKVQPAELEDSGVYFCASSQLRTGELFFGEGSRLTVL.

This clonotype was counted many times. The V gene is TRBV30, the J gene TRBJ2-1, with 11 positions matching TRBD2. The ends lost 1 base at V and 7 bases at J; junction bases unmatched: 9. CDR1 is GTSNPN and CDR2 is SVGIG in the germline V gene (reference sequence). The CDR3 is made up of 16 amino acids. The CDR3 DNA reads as TGTGCCTGGAGTGCACCGACTAGCGGGAATCTAAATGAGCAGTTCTTC. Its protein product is CAWSAPTSGNLNEQFF.

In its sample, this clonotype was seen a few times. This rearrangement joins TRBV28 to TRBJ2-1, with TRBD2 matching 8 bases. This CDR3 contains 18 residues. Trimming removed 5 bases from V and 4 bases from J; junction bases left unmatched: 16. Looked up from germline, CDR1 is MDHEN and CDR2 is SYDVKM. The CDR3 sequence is CASSTQAGDGTRYNEQFF. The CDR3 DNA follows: TGTGCCAGCAGTACCCAAGCGGGAGATGGGACTAGATACAATGAGCAGTTCTTC.

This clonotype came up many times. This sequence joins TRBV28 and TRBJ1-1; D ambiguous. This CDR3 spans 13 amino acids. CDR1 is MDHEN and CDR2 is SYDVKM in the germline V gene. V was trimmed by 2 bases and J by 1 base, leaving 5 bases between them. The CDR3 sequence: CASSLPRNTEAFF. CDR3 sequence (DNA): TGTGCCAGCAGTTTACCTCGGAACACTGAAGCTTTCTTT.

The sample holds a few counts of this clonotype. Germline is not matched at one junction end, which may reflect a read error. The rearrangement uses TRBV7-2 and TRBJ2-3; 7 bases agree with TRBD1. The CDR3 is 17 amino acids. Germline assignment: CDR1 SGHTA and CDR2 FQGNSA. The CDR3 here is CASGLRPDRVQGDTQYF. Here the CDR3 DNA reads TGTGCCAGCGGCTTACGCCCTGACAGGGTTCAGGGAGATACGCAGTATTTT.

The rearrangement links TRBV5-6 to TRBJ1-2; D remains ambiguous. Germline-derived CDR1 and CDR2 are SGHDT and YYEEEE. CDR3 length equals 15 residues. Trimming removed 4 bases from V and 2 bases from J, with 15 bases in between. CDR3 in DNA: TGTGCCAGCAGCCTGGTCAGGACCAGAAACTATGGCTACACCTTC. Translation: CASSLVRTRNYGYTF.

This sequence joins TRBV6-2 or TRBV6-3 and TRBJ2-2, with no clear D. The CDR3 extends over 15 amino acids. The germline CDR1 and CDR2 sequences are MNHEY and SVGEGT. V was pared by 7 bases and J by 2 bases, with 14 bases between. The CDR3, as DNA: TGTGCCAGCACCAAGGGCGGAGATAACACCGGGGAGCTGTTTTTT. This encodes CASTKGGDNTGELFF.

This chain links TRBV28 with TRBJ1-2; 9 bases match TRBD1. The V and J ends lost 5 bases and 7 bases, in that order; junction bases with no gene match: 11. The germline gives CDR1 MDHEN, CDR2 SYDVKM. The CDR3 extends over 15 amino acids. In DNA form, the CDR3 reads TGTGCCAGCAGTCTTTCCGGGACAGGGAGCGTTGGCTACACCTTC. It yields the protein CASSLSGTGSVGYTF.

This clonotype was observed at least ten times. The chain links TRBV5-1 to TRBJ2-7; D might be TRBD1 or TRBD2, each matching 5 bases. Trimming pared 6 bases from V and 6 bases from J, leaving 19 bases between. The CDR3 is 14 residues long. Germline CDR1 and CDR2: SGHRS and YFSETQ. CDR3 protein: CASNFGDASGEQYF. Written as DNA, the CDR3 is TGCGCCAGCAACTTCGGGGACGCCTCGGGCGAGCAGTACTTC.

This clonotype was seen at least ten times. The CDR3 DNA reads TGTGCCAGCAGTGAGCCTGACTCTGGAAACACCATATATTTT. Its protein product is CASSEPDSGNTIYF. V gene TRBV2 combines with J gene TRBJ1-3; D is unresolved. V lost 3 bases to trimming and J lost 0 bases, with 6 bases between them. CDR1 SNHLY and CDR2 FYNNEI come from the germline V gene. CDR3 size: 14 residues.